This TCR beta chain was identified during a study of cytomegalovirus exposure and HLA in healthy donors. On the study more broadly: The same platform was used for the roughly 120 validation repertoires and the approximately 670 first-cohort repertoires, a later analysis reported. General observations from the study: There were a few CMV-associated chains whose specificity for CMV antigens was confirmed in vitro. Cytomegalovirus association was assigned to approximately 180 TCR beta chains.

As concerns this clone: Its matching antigen is unknown.

TCRdb keeps only in-frame clones here, not all; method: immunoSEQ multiplex PCR. The sample has 75,000 to 100,000 clones; 95% to 98% are singletons. The source material was PBMCs. The receptor's source is a man in his late teens or twenties in good health and CMV-seronegative.

This CDR3 is CASSQGRGMNTEAFF. The CDR3 DNA reads TGTGCCAGCAGCCAAGGCAGGGGCATGAACACTGAAGCTTTCTTT. This chain connects TRBV14 to TRBJ1-1, with D possibly TRBD1 on 6 matching bases. The CDR3 length is 15 residues. Per germline, CDR1 SGHDN and CDR2 FVKESK. The germline V and J ends were trimmed by 1 base and 0 bases, with 9 bases remaining between them.